Listed here are 21 T cell receptor beta chains from one sample, sequenced in a study of neoadjuvant anti-PD-1 for oral cavity cancer (dated by TCRdb to the early 2020s). Library construction relied on the immunoSEQ multiplex PCR assay. TCRdb obtained this table from immuneACCESS and retained in-frame rearrangements with V and J assigned. These tables miss some clones; where compared with another copy, unresolved V genes account for less than half of the shortfall, and the remainder is unexplained. For this sample the table gives more than 9,500 clones, of which about three fifths were detected only once. The ten largest clonotypes hold more than 9% of the sample. The sample's time point label, decoded: before neoadjuvant nivolumab. This material consisted of tumor tissue, taken before nivolumab (anti-PD-1) treatment. These receptors were obtained from a person between 35 and 79 years old with oral cavity squamous cell carcinoma.

This chain connects TRBV2 to TRBJ2-7, with TRBD2 matching over 7 bases. This CDR3 is built from 10 residues. Unmatched junction bases numbered 3, after V lost 10 bases and J lost 6 bases. Per the germline V gene, CDR1 is SNHLY and CDR2 is FYNNEI. CDR3 bases: TGTGCCATCCGCGGGGGCGAGCAGTACTTC. Translated: CAIRGGEQYF.

The chain employs TRBV6-6 and TRBJ1-2; TRBD1 aligns across 7 bases. The CDR3 length is 14 residues. Germline values: CDR1 MNHNY, CDR2 SVGAGI (reference sequence). The J segment lost 4 bases and the V segment lost 4 bases, leaving 6 bases of the junction unmatched. In DNA form, the CDR3 reads TGTGCCAGCAGTTCGACAGGGCGTCCCTATGGCTACACCTTC. Amino acids: CASSSTGRPYGYTF.

The J gene is TRBJ2-7, the V gene TRBV5-4; 7 nucleotides align to TRBD1. The ends lost 3 bases at V and 4 bases at J; junction bases unmatched: 13. Germline loops: CDR1 SGHNT, CDR2 YYREEE (reference sequence). The CDR3 has 16 residues. DNA of the CDR3: TGTGCCAGCAGCTGGGGTCATGAGACAGGGAATTACGAGCAGTACTTC. This gives the protein CASSWGHETGNYEQYF. Based on the CDR3 plus reference TRBV5-4 and TRBJ2-7, the full variable domain is ETGVTQSPTHLIKTRGQQVTLRCSSQSGHNTVSWYQQALGQGPQFIFQYYREEENGRGNFPPRFSGLQFPNYSSELNVNALELDDSALYLCASSWGHETGNYEQYFGPGTRLTVT.

The chain joins TRBV30 to TRBJ2-1; TRBD2 aligns across 8 bases. CDR1 and CDR2 from the germline V gene are GTSNPN and SVGIG (reference sequence). CDR3 length equals 12 residues. CDR3 DNA: TGTGTCGGGACTAGAGGCCCCAATGAGCAGTTCTTC. Amino acid sequence: CVGTRGPNEQFF.

This rearrangement joins TRBV2 to TRBJ1-2, with D tentatively TRBD1 (6 bases). Germline V lookup: CDR1 SNHLY, CDR2 FYNNEI. V was clipped by 6 bases and J by 7 bases, with 18 bases between them. CDR3 length: 14 residues. The CDR3 sequence: CASRGDGGFGGYTF. CDR3 nucleotides: TGTGCCAGCAGGGGGGACGGGGGCTTTGGTGGCTACACCTTC.

The rearrangement joins TRBV7-8 to TRBJ1-2; tentatively, D is TRBD1 (5 bases). The germline V gene encodes CDR1 SGHVS and CDR2 FQNEAQ. Trimming stripped 5 bases from V and 0 bases from J, with 10 bases between. The CDR3 is 14 amino acids. The CDR3 protein is CASSRGLANYGYTF. In DNA form, the CDR3 reads TGTGCCAGCAGCCGGGGCCTCGCTAACTATGGCTACACCTTC.

This chain connects TRBV9 to TRBJ2-3; 10 bases align to TRBD1. There are 15 residues in the CDR3. V shed 3 bases, J shed 4 bases, and the junction held 5 bases outside the gene matches. CDR1 is SGDLS, CDR2 YYNGEE, per germline. The CDR3 nucleotides read TGTGCCAGCAGCGGGGGACAGGGGCTCGCAGATACGCAGTATTTT. It yields the protein CASSGGQGLADTQYF.

The V call is TRBV9, the J call TRBJ2-7; no clear D gene. V was shortened by 4 bases and J by 1 base, with 9 bases between the two germline ends. Germline loops: CDR1 SGDLS, CDR2 YYNGEE. The CDR3 spans 13 residues. As DNA, the CDR3 is TGTGCCAGCAGCCCCTTTGGTTCCTACGAGCAGTACTTC. It codes for CASSPFGSYEQYF.

The chain carries TRBV28 and TRBJ1-5; 10 bases are shared with TRBD1. This CDR3 spans 16 amino acids. Per the germline V gene, CDR1 is MDHEN and CDR2 is SYDVKM. The junction had 8 bases not matched to a gene; V was cut back by 1 base and J by 8 bases. The CDR3 region has the DNA TGTGCCAGCAGTTTATTACAGGGACAGGGGTCGAAGCCCCAGCATTTT. Protein: CASSLLQGQGSKPQHF.

The J gene is TRBJ2-7, the V gene TRBV13; TRBD1 agrees at 7 bases. The trim removed 5 bases at V and 6 bases at J, leaving 7 bases unmatched. The CDR3 consists of 13 residues. Per germline, CDR1 PRHDT and CDR2 FYEKMQ (reference sequence). Here the CDR3 reads CASSTRQGGEQYF. The CDR3 DNA reads TGTGCCAGCAGCACCCGACAGGGCGGCGAGCAGTACTTC. The full variable domain, in which reference TRBV13 and TRBJ2-7 provide the parts outside the CDR3, is AAGVIQSPRHLIKEKRETATLKCYPIPRHDTVYWYQQGPGQDPQFLISFYEKMQSDKGSIPDRFSAQQFSDYHSELNMSSLELGDSALYFCASSTRQGGEQYFGPGTRLTVT.

This clone was counted between two and nine times. The genes are TRBV5-5 and TRBJ2-4, with TRBD2 matching 7 bases. With V trimmed by 1 base and J by 10 bases, 8 bases remained unmatched. Germline CDR1 reads SGHKS; CDR2 reads YYEKEE (reference sequence). The CDR3 is made up of 14 amino acids. CDR3 DNA sequence: TGTGCCAGCAGCTTGAGGCTAGCGGTGGGGATTCAGTACTTC. It is translated as CASSLRLAVGIQYF.

The CDR3 DNA sequence: TGTGCCAGCAGCGTGACATCGCGACGAGAGACCCAGTACTTC. This encodes CASSVTSRRETQYF. The gene calls are TRBV5-6 and TRBJ2-5; D is ambiguous. Looked up from germline, CDR1 is SGHDT and CDR2 is YYEEEE. The length of the CDR3 is 14 residues. V lost 4 bases, J lost 4 bases, and 14 bases lay in between.

Here the CDR3 DNA reads TGTGCCAGCGGGCCGGGACTAGCGGGAGTAGAGACCCAGTACTTC. This sequence encodes CASGPGLAGVETQYF. The rearrangement uses TRBV5-8 and TRBJ2-5, with TRBD2 identical over 14 bases. The CDR3 consists of 15 residues. The germline CDR1 and CDR2 sequences are SGHTS and YDEGEE. V gave up 7 bases and J gave up 4 bases; unmatched junction bases: 6.

The V gene is TRBV19, the J gene TRBJ2-2; the match to TRBD2 covers 10 bases. After removal of 6 bases from V and 0 bases from J, the junction contained 4 bases not matched to a gene. The V gene's germline CDR1 is LNHDA and CDR2 SQIVND (reference sequence). The CDR3 is 16 amino acids. The CDR3 DNA is TGTGCCAGTAGCACCGGACTAGCGGCGAACACCGGGGAGCTGTTTTTT. This translates into CASSTGLAANTGELFF.

The chain joins TRBV4-1 to TRBJ2-7; D unclear. The CDR3 runs to 16 residues. The germline CDR1 and CDR2 sequences are MGHRA and YSYEKL. The V end lost 3 bases, the J end lost 3 bases, and 18 bases lay between the germline ends. The CDR3, as DNA: TGCGCCAGCAGCCAGCGCACTCCGGACCCCAACTACGAGCAGTACTTC. Translation: CASSQRTPDPNYEQYF.

This clone is labeled as medium-sized. The chain uses TRBV5-1 and TRBJ2-3; the match to TRBD1 covers 8 bases. With 0 bases clipped from V and 1 base from J, the junction kept 4 bases outside the gene matches. The CDR3 contains 16 residues. Germline lookup yields CDR1 SGHRS and CDR2 YFSETQ. CDR3: CASSLEDRVGTDTQYF. The CDR3 DNA reads as TGCGCCAGCAGCTTGGAGGACAGGGTCGGCACAGATACGCAGTATTTT.

The CDR3 DNA reads as TGTGCCTCCGGGGGACAGGGAAGCTACGAGCAGTACTTC. It codes for CASGGQGSYEQYF. The chain joins TRBV6-6 to TRBJ2-7, with 9 positions matching TRBD1. This CDR3 comprises 13 residues. Germline-derived CDR1 and CDR2 are MNHNY and SVGAGI (reference sequence). V was clipped by 11 bases and J by 3 bases; unmatched bases: 8.

This rearrangement joins TRBV5-1 to TRBJ2-1, with 9 bases lining up with TRBD2. Unmatched junction bases numbered 5, after V lost 0 bases and J lost 10 bases. The CDR3 covers 14 residues. Germline V CDR1 and CDR2: SGHRS, YFSETQ. This chain's CDR3 is CASSLAGAGGEQFF. CDR3 sequence (DNA): TGCGCCAGCAGCTTGGCCGGCGCGGGAGGGGAGCAGTTCTTC. Full variable domain (outside the CDR3, taken from reference TRBV5-1 and TRBJ2-1): KAGVTQTPRYLIKTRGQQVTLSCSPISGHRSVSWYQQTPGQGLQFLFEYFSETQRNKGNFPGRFSGRQFSNSRSEMNVSTLELGDSALYLCASSLAGAGGEQFFGPGTRLTVL.

The rearrangement joins TRBV5-1 to TRBJ2-3; a possible D gene is TRBD1 (6 bases). Germline CDR1 is SGHRS and CDR2 is YFSETQ. Deletions cut 3 bases from V and 0 bases from J, with 8 bases between. The CDR3 contains 14 residues. The CDR3 DNA reads TGCGCCAGCAGCTCAGGACAGAGCACAGATACGCAGTATTTT. Protein: CASSSGQSTDTQYF.

The chain uses TRBV7-9 and TRBJ1-1; no reliable D call. The V gene lost 3 bases and the J gene lost 1 base, with 15 bases spanning the gap. This CDR3 contains 16 residues. Germline CDR1 SEHNR, CDR2 FQNEAQ (reference sequence). The CDR3 spells CASSLRSGLANTEAFF. The CDR3 coding sequence is TGTGCCAGCAGCTTGCGGTCGGGGTTGGCGAACACTGAAGCTTTCTTT.

The V call is TRBV15, the J call TRBJ2-2; 7 positions match TRBD1. Germline loops: CDR1 LNHNV, CDR2 YYDKDF (reference sequence). After removal of 6 bases from V and 0 bases from J, the junction contained 1 base not matched to a gene. The CDR3 runs 14 residues. The CDR3 DNA reads TGTGCCACCAGGACAGGGCCGAACACCGGGGAGCTGTTTTTT. This translates into CATRTGPNTGELFF.